In its sample, the clone carrying this TCR beta chain was seen many times. Its target is unknown. These data belong to a study of CD8+CD57+ T cells in acquired aplastic anemia. Whole-study results and caveats: Under 35 was the count of CD8+ CDR3 sequences that patients shared with controls.

The CDR3 extends over 14 amino acids. Germline V lookup: CDR1 SNHLY, CDR2 FYNNEI. J lost 4 bases, V lost 6 bases, and 4 bases had no gene match. Investigators profiled TCR beta VDJ and CDR3 from genomic DNA template. TCRdb processed the reads anew with MiXCR; each CDR3 protein has one entry. The repertoire holds more than 150,000 distinct CDR3 sequences, with 40% to 50% as singletons. The source of this sequence is a human donor in good health. The sample comprised sorted CD4+, CD8+, or CD8+CD57+ T cells (not recorded which) from PBMCs. The chain uses TRBV2 and TRBJ2-2, with 8 bases fitting TRBD2. The DNA of the CDR3 is TGTGCCAGCAGACGGGAGGGCCCCACCGGGGAGCTGTTTTTT. Translation gives CASRREGPTGELFF.